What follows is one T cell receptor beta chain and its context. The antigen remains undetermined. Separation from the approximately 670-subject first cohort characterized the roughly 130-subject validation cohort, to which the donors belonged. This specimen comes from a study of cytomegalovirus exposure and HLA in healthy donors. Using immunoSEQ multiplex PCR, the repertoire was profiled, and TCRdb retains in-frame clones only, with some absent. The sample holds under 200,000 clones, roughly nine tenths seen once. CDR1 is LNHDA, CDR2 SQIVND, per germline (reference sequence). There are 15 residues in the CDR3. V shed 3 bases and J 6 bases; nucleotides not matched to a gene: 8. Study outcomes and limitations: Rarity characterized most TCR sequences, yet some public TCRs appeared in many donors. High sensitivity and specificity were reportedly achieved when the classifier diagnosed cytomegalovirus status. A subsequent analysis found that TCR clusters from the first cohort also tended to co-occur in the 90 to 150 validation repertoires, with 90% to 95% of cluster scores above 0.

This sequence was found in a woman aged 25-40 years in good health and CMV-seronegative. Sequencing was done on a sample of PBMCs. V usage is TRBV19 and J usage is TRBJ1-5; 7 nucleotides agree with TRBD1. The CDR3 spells CASSMFQGGIQPQHF. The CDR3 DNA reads TGTGCCAGTAGTATGTTCCAGGGGGGAATTCAGCCCCAGCATTTT.